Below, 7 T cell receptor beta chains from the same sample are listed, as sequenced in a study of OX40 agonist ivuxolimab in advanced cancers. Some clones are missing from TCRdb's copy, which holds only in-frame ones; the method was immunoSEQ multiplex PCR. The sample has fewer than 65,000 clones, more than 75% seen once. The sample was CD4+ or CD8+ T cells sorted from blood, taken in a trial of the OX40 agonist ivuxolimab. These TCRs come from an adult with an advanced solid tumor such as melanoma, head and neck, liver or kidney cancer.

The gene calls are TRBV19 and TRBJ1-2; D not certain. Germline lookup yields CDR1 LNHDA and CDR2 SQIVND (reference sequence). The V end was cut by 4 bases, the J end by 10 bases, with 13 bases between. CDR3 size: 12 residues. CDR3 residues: CASSTGDKSYTF. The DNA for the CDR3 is TGTGCCAGTAGTACCGGTGACAAATCCTACACCTTC.

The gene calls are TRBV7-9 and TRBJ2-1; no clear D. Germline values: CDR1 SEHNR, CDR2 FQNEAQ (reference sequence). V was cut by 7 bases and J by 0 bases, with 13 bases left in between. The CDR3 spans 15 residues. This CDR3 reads CASTHTGYSYNEQFF. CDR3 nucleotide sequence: TGTGCCAGCACCCACACTGGTTACTCCTACAATGAGCAGTTCTTC.

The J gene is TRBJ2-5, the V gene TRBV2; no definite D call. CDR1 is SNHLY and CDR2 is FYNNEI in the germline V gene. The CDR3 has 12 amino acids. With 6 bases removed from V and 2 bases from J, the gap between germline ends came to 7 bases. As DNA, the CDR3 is TGTGCCAGCAGGACTCTACAAGAGACCCAGTACTTC. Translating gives CASRTLQETQYF.

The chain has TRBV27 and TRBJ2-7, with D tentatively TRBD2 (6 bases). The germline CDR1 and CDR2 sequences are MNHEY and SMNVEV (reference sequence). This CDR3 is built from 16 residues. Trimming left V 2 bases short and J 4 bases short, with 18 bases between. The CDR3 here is CASSLGVAGRRYEQYF. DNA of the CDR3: TGTGCCAGCAGTTTAGGTGTGGCGGGACGGAGGTACGAGCAGTACTTC.

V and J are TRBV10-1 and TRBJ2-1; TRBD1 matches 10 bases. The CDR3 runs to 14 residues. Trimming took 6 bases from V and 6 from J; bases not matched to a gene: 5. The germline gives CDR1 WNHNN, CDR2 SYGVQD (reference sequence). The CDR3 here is CASRAGTGVNEQFF. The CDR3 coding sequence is TGCGCCAGCAGGGCCGGGACAGGGGTCAATGAGCAGTTCTTC.

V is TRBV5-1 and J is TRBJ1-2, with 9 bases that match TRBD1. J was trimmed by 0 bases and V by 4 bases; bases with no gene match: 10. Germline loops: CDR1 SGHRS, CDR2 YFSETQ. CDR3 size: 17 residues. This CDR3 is CASSLSIRQGANYGYTF. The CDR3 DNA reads TGCGCCAGCAGCCTCTCCATTAGACAGGGGGCTAACTATGGCTACACCTTC. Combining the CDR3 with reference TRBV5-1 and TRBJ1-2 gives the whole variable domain KAGVTQTPRYLIKTRGQQVTLSCSPISGHRSVSWYQQTPGQGLQFLFEYFSETQRNKGNFPGRFSGRQFSNSRSEMNVSTLELGDSALYLCASSLSIRQGANYGYTFGSGTRLTVV.

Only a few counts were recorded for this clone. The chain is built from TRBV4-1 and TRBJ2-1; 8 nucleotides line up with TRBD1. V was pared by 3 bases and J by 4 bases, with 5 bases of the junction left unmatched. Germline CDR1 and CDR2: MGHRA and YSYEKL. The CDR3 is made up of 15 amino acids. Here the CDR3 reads CASSHPDREYNEQFF. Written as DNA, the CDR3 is TGCGCCAGCAGCCACCCGGACAGGGAATACAATGAGCAGTTCTTC.